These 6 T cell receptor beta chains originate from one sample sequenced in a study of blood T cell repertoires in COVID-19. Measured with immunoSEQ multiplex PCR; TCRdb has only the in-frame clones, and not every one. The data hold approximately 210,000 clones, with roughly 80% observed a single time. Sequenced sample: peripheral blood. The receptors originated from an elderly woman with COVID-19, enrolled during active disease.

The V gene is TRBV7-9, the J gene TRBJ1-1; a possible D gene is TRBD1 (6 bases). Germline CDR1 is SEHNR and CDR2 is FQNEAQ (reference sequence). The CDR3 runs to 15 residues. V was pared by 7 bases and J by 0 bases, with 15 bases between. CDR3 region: CASNRPTGMNTEAFF. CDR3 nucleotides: TGTGCCAGCAACAGACCGACAGGAATGAACACTGAAGCTTTCTTT.

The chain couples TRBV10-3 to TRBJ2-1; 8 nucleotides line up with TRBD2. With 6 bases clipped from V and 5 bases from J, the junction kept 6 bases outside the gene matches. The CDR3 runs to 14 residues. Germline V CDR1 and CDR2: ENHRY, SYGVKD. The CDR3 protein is CAIRPGLENNEQFF. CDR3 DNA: TGTGCCATCAGACCGGGACTAGAGAACAATGAGCAGTTCTTC.

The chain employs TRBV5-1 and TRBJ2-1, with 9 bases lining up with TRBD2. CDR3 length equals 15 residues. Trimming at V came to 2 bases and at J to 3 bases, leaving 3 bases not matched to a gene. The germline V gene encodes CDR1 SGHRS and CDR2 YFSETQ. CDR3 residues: CASSFGTSNYNEQFF. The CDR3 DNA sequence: TGCGCCAGCAGCTTCGGGACTAGCAACTACAATGAGCAGTTCTTC.

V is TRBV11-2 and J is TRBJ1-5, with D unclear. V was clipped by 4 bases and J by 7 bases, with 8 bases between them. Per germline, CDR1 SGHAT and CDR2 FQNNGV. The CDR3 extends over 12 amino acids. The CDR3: CASSSEEQPQHF. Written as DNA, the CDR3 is TGTGCCAGCAGCTCGGAGGAGCAGCCCCAGCATTTT.

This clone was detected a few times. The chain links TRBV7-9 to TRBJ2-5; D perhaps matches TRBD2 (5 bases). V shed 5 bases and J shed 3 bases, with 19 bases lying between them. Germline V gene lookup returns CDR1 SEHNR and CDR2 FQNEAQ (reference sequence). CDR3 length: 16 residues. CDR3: CASSHEGQRKKETQYF. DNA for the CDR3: TGTGCCAGCAGCCACGAGGGCCAACGGAAGAAAGAGACCCAGTACTTC.

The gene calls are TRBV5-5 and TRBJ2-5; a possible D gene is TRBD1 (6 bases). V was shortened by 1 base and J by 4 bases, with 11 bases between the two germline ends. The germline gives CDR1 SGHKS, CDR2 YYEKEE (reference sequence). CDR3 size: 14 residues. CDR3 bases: TGTGCCAGCAGCTTGACAGGGTTCGCAGAGACCCAGTACTTC. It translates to CASSLTGFAETQYF. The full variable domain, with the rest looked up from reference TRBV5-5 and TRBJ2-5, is DAGVTQSPTHLIKTRGQQVTLRCSPISGHKSVSWYQQVLGQGPQFIFQYYEKEERGRGNFPDRFSARQFPNYSSELNVNALLLGDSALYLCASSLTGFAETQYFGPGTRLLVL.